This T cell receptor (beta chain) derives from a study of blood T cells in healthy people across ages (dated by TCRdb to between 2015 and 2016). About the investigation overall: In model experiments, roughly one uniquely barcoded TCR beta cDNA molecule per two T cells was captured by template switching. To track age-related changes in TCR beta repertoire diversity, the study relied on deep sequencing normalized with unique cDNA molecular identifiers. Four age groups were formed from the donors: young (average approximately 15 years), middle-aged (around 41), aged (about 68) and long-lived (more than 75). Donors of different ages were randomly distributed across sequencing lanes to avoid experimental bias. The study analyzed two additional independent replicas of 1 million unique cDNA reads from the same blood draw for two donors, one aged 18 to 30 and one aged 80 or older.

Germline trimming: 1 base from V, 7 bases from J; junction bases outside gene matches: 4. The CDR3 has 15 amino acids, counting the end cysteine and phenylalanine. The kept DNA is CDR3 alone, 45 bases in frame from the first base. For CDR1 and CDR2, the germline V gene lists SGHRS and YFSETQ. This clonotype was seen repeatedly, ten times or more. What antigen it recognizes has not been identified. The input lacks base qualities; no much larger clone sits a single base away. The library came from 5' RACE. A second PCR of about 6 to 11 cycles was run with a J-beta primer mix and a sample-barcoded 5' primer. A template-switch 5' adaptor carrying 12 random nucleotides introduced a unique molecular identifier onto each TCR beta cDNA molecule. At least 2.5 million CDR3-containing paired-end reads were obtained from each sample. First-strand cDNA was synthesized from all RNA with the Mint cDNA synthesis kit, primed by a TRBC-specific oligonucleotide. Following uracil-DNA glycosylase treatment, a first 18-cycle PCR with universal primers M1SS and BC2_uni_R was performed on all cDNA. Regarding the original processing steps: For normalization, 1 million high-quality reads, each with a distinct molecular identifier, were randomly selected from each sample. Reads sharing molecular identifiers were discarded rather than binned into consensus sequences. MiTCR, set to a Q25 quality threshold and the strictest error-elimination algorithm, was used for CDR3 identification, clonotype clustering and error correction. A nonparametric unseen species model with Euler transformation was used to estimate a lower bound on total TCR beta diversity. In TCRdb, the public reads were trimmed at Q25 with fastp and aligned with MiXCR, with productive beta chains retained. Merged by CDR3 protein, the rows form single entries marked with the most common genes and DNA. TCRdb, not the authors, supplied the V and J calls. This sample holds some 1.8 million distinct CDR3 sequences; about two fifths were observed only once. Together, the top ten hold 20% to 25% of the sample.

Study-wide findings and limitations: Estimates of total diversity from one million sequenced T cells were regarded as lower bounds and underestimates. Compared with the aged group, more naive CD4+ T cells, fewer expanded clones and increased TCR diversity were shown by the long-lived group, suggesting age selection. A strong correlation was found between observed TCR beta diversity and the percentage of naive T cells measured by flow cytometry. Conclusive comparison of naive and antigen-experienced compartments was prevented by the profiling of bulk unsorted PBMCs. As age increased, observed TCR beta diversity per million T cells dropped in a roughly linear way, and a significant reduction was already evident by age 40. The CMV infection status of donors was not known, potentially confounding age-related changes in expanded clonotypes.

The donors were some 36 Caucasian individuals from Russia, aged roughly 6 to 100 years, who were systemically healthy. Each donor gave about 9.7 milliliters of peripheral blood, drawn into EDTA-treated Vacutainer tubes. PBMCs were isolated by Ficoll-Paque density-gradient centrifugation, with at least 6 million obtained per sample. Trizol reagent was used to extract total RNA from the PBMCs, yielding at least 6 micrograms per sample. Naive CD45RAhigh/CD27high T cell percentages were measured by flow cytometry on a PBMC aliquot from every donor. Sequencing used blood. This chain is built from TRBV5-1 and TRBJ2-1, with 11 bases matching TRBD2. The sequence came from a human donor in good health. CDR3 reads: CASSLFLAGGNEQFF. The DNA is as follows: TGCGCCAGCAGCTTGTTTCTAGCGGGGGGTAATGAGCAGTTCTTC. With the rest looked up from the reference TRBV5-1 and TRBJ2-1 genes rather than sequenced, the full variable domain is KAGVTQTPRYLIKTRGQQVTLSCSPISGHRSVSWYQQTPGQGLQFLFEYFSETQRNKGNFPGRFSGRQFSNSRSEMNVSTLELGDSALYLCASSLFLAGGNEQFFGPGTRLTVL.